This T cell receptor (beta chain) stems from a study of identical twins. Study-wide findings and caveats: In drawing conclusions, the study used cross-sectional statistical analysis and did not follow the same donors. Invariant populations such as MAIT and iNKT cells could partly muddle zero-insertion analyses. A lower insertion count was a feature of abundant cord blood beta clonotypes, with no such feature in memory repertoires.

In every case, the donor was a healthy Caucasian. For this clonotype: Its cognate antigen is unknown.

This CDR3 is 15 amino acids long. V gave up 0 bases and J gave up 2 bases, with 8 bases separating them. Looked up from germline, CDR1 is SGHRS and CDR2 is YFSETQ. TCRdb reprocessed the 5' RACE reads via MiXCR and lists one record per CDR3 protein. The table has approximately 530,000 distinct CDR3 sequences, approximately 20% seen once; the top ten hold approximately 0.52%. Separately, the same data were catalogued under a study of yellow fever vaccine responses in identical twins.

The sample comprised CD4+ T cells sorted from blood. The rearrangement uses TRBV5-1 and TRBJ2-2; D call uncertain. The TCR originated in a woman between 18 and 29 years old in good health. The CDR3 DNA follows: TGCGCCAGCAGCTTGGTTGCCACCAACACCGGGGAGCTGTTTTTT. It encodes CASSLVATNTGELFF.